This is a list of T cell receptor beta chains from one sample in a study of cytomegalovirus exposure and HLA in healthy donors. This table comes from immunoSEQ multiplex PCR, and its TCRdb copy is limited to in-frame clones, with some not included. The sample carries some 120,000 clones, around 77% recorded once. Sequencing was done on a sample of PBMCs. These receptors all stem from a man in his fifties or sixties in good health and CMV-seronegative. The CDR3 runs from the conserved cysteine through the conserved F or W. Fields, in order: clone size, V gene, J gene, D gene, CDR3 protein, CDR3 DNA. The D gene is left open where the match is weak. Some rows mark clone size as missing; the rest say once, few, many or name a class of expanded clone.

once	TRBV2	TRBJ2-2	TRBD1	CASSYVGTGLTGELFF	TGTGCCAGCAGCTACGTCGGGACAGGGCTGACCGGGGAGCTGTTTTTT
-	TRBV18	TRBJ2-5	TRBD2	CASSPREAGETQYF	TGTGCCAGCTCACCTCGGGAGGCAGGAGAGACCCAGTACTTC
few	TRBV2	TRBJ2-7	TRBD1	CASSVQDRGSYEQYF	TGTGCCAGCAGTGTCCAGGACAGGGGCTCCTACGAGCAGTACTTC
-	TRBV11-2	TRBJ2-7	TRBD2	CASSSLAGPFYEQYF	TGTGCCAGCAGCTCTCTAGCGGGTCCATTCTACGAGCAGTACTTC
-	TRBV6-1	TRBJ1-5	-	CASSATDHSKWAQHF	TGTGCCAGCAGTGCGACAGACCACTCTAAGTGGGCCCAGCATTTT
few	TRBV2	TRBJ2-5	-	CASSGAYQETQYF	TGTGCCAGCAGTGGGGCGTACCAAGAGACCCAGTACTTC
-	TRBV29-1	TRBJ2-7	TRBD2	CSVGGGKPNSYEQYF	TGCAGCGTGGGGGGGGGTAAACCCAACTCCTACGAGCAGTACTTC
-	TRBV30	TRBJ1-1	-	CAWSVQGRAEAFF	TGTGCCTGGAGTGTACAGGGAAGGGCTGAAGCTTTCTTT
-	TRBV25-1	TRBJ2-2	TRBD1	CASSTGTGTTGELFF	TGTGCCAGCAGTACCGGGACAGGGACCACCGGGGAGCTGTTTTTT
-	TRBV18	TRBJ2-7	TRBD1	CASSPRTGSPEQYF	TGTGCCAGCTCACCTCGGACAGGGAGCCCCGAGCAGTACTTC
-	TRBV6-5	TRBJ2-7	-	CASSRDFYVGEQYF	TGTGCCAGCAGCCGGGACTTTTACGTAGGCGAGCAGTACTTC
-	TRBV11-2	TRBJ2-2	-	CASSPGNTGELFF	TGTGCCAGCAGTCCAGGGAACACCGGGGAGCTGTTTTTT
once	TRBV18	TRBJ2-3	-	CASSPSREIDTQYF	TGTGCCAGCTCCCCCTCTCGGGAGATAGATACGCAGTATTTT
-	TRBV7-2	TRBJ2-7	TRBD2	CASSLAGGPGYEQYF	TGTGCCAGCAGCCTAGCGGGAGGGCCTGGGTACGAGCAGTACTTC
-	TRBV6-6	TRBJ2-6	-	CASSYPGSGANVLTF	TGTGCCAGCAGTTACCCAGGGTCTGGGGCCAACGTCCTGACTTTC